The rows below give T cell receptor beta chains drawn from one sample of a study of CD4 T cells in relation to SARS-CoV-2 and coronaviruses. Generated by immunoSEQ multiplex PCR, the TCRdb table keeps only in-frame clones and is missing some. The table shows roughly 23,000 clones, with 60% to 85% occurring only once. The antigens of these receptors remain unknown. Source material: CD4+ T cells from PBMCs, cultured in vitro. The receptors stem from a human donor in good health. CDR3s include the opening cysteine and the closing phenylalanine or tryptophan. The order of the fields is D gene, clone size, J gene, V gene, CDR3 DNA, CDR3 protein. A D gene is named only where the DNA matches it firmly. Expanded clones get a size class; other rows say once, few or many, or leave the size out.

d_call: -
clone_size: once
j_call: TRBJ1-4
v_call: TRBV3-1/TRBV3-2
cdr3_nt: TGTGCCAGCAGCCAAGAAGGGTCAACTAATGAAAAACTGTTTTTT
cdr3_aa: CASSQEGSTNEKLFF

d_call: -
clone_size: -
j_call: TRBJ2-7
v_call: TRBV19
cdr3_nt: TGTGCCAGTCGCCCCCGGGACGGCTCCTACGAGCAGTACTTC
cdr3_aa: CASRPRDGSYEQYF

d_call: -
clone_size: few
j_call: TRBJ2-3
v_call: TRBV5-1
cdr3_nt: TGCGCCAGCAGCTTGGGACAGAGCACAGATACGCAGTATTTT
cdr3_aa: CASSLGQSTDTQYF

d_call: TRBD2
clone_size: -
j_call: TRBJ2-7
v_call: TRBV6-5
cdr3_nt: TGTGCCAGCAGCCGACTAGCGTTGGTCCACGAGCAGTACTTC
cdr3_aa: CASSRLALVHEQYF

d_call: TRBD2
clone_size: -
j_call: TRBJ2-6
v_call: TRBV6-5
cdr3_nt: TGTGCCAGCATAGCGGGAGCTGGGGCCAACGTCCTGACTTTC
cdr3_aa: CASIAGAGANVLTF

d_call: -
clone_size: few
j_call: TRBJ2-2
v_call: TRBV7-2
cdr3_nt: TGTGCCAGCAGCCAGGCGGGCACCGGGGAGCTGTTTTTT
cdr3_aa: CASSQAGTGELFF

d_call: -
clone_size: -
j_call: TRBJ1-2
v_call: TRBV11-2
cdr3_nt: TGTGCCAGCAGCTTAGATCCAGCTAACTATGGCTACACCTTC
cdr3_aa: CASSLDPANYGYTF

d_call: TRBD2
clone_size: -
j_call: TRBJ2-1
v_call: TRBV28
cdr3_nt: TGTGCCAGCAGCCCTAGCGGGGGATACAATGAGCAGTTCTTC
cdr3_aa: CASSPSGGYNEQFF

d_call: -
clone_size: -
j_call: TRBJ2-7
v_call: TRBV3-1/TRBV3-2
cdr3_nt: TGTGCCAGCAGCCCAAACAGGGACGAGCAGTACTTC
cdr3_aa: CASSPNRDEQYF

d_call: -
clone_size: -
j_call: TRBJ1-4
v_call: TRBV19
cdr3_nt: TGTGCCAGTAGTCCGCCCTTAGAAAAACTGTTTTTT
cdr3_aa: CASSPPLEKLFF

d_call: TRBD2
clone_size: -
j_call: TRBJ2-1
v_call: TRBV9
cdr3_nt: TGTGCCAGCAGCGTAGGGGTAGCGGGAGTGCCCTACAATGAGCAGTTCTTC
cdr3_aa: CASSVGVAGVPYNEQFF

d_call: TRBD2
clone_size: -
j_call: TRBJ2-3
v_call: TRBV6-6
cdr3_nt: TGTGCCAGCAGCCGATACAGGGGGACCAGACTAGCGGGATTGGCAGATACGCAGTATTTT
cdr3_aa: CASSRYRGTRLAGLADTQYF

d_call: -
clone_size: once
j_call: TRBJ1-1
v_call: TRBV19
cdr3_nt: TGTGCCAGTATAATGGGGTCACAGGGGAACACTGAAGCTTTCTTT
cdr3_aa: CASIMGSQGNTEAFF

d_call: -
clone_size: -
j_call: TRBJ2-2
v_call: TRBV30
cdr3_nt: TGTGCCTGGAGTGGGAAGACGGCGGCGGAGCTGTTTTTT
cdr3_aa: CAWSGKTAAELFF

d_call: TRBD1
clone_size: -
j_call: TRBJ1-2
v_call: TRBV19
cdr3_nt: TGTGCCAGTACCCTAACAGGGGCGGTCGGTTTTGGCTACACCTTC
cdr3_aa: CASTLTGAVGFGYTF

d_call: TRBD1
clone_size: -
j_call: TRBJ2-1
v_call: TRBV5-1
cdr3_nt: TGCGCCAGCAGCGCCCTGACAGGGGGAAACAATGAGCAGTTCTTC
cdr3_aa: CASSALTGGNNEQFF

d_call: -
clone_size: -
j_call: TRBJ1-1
v_call: TRBV3-1/TRBV3-2
cdr3_nt: TGTGCCAGCAGCCAAGCTACCACGGGGCACACTGAAGCTTTCTTT
cdr3_aa: CASSQATTGHTEAFF

d_call: -
clone_size: -
j_call: TRBJ2-1
v_call: TRBV2
cdr3_nt: TGTGCCAGCAGTGAAGATGAACGGGGGGCCCTCCTGTCCCGGTTCTTC
cdr3_aa: CASSEDERGALLSRFF

d_call: -
clone_size: -
j_call: TRBJ2-7
v_call: TRBV7-9
cdr3_nt: TGTGCCAGCACCCTATCTAGAACCTCCTACGAGCAGTACTTC
cdr3_aa: CASTLSRTSYEQYF

d_call: -
clone_size: -
j_call: TRBJ1-3
v_call: TRBV3-1/TRBV3-2
cdr3_nt: TGTGCCAGCAGCCAAGATTTAGTATCTGGAAACACCATATATTTT
cdr3_aa: CASSQDLVSGNTIYF

d_call: -
clone_size: -
j_call: TRBJ2-3
v_call: TRBV30
cdr3_nt: TGTGCCTGGAGTGGCCCCAGCACAGATACGCAGTATTTT
cdr3_aa: CAWSGPSTDTQYF

d_call: -
clone_size: -
j_call: TRBJ1-5
v_call: TRBV6-1
cdr3_nt: TGTGCCAGCAGTGAGAACAGGGATGGCAATCAGCCCCAGCATTTT
cdr3_aa: CASSENRDGNQPQHF

d_call: -
clone_size: -
j_call: TRBJ1-4
v_call: TRBV2
cdr3_nt: TGTGCCAGCAGTACGCTCGGAGCTAATGAAAAACTGTTTTTT
cdr3_aa: CASSTLGANEKLFF

d_call: TRBD1
clone_size: -
j_call: TRBJ2-7
v_call: TRBV10-3
cdr3_nt: TGTGCCATCGAGGGACAGGACACCTACGAGCAGTACTTC
cdr3_aa: CAIEGQDTYEQYF

d_call: TRBD2
clone_size: -
j_call: TRBJ2-1
v_call: TRBV7-9
cdr3_nt: TGTGCCAGCAGCCCCGGACTAGCGGGAGTTATCTACAATGAGCAGTTCTTC
cdr3_aa: CASSPGLAGVIYNEQFF

d_call: TRBD1
clone_size: -
j_call: TRBJ1-1
v_call: TRBV6-6
cdr3_nt: TGTGCCAGCAGTCCACTCCCGGGACAGCCGGGAGGGAACACTGAAGCTTTCTTT
cdr3_aa: CASSPLPGQPGGNTEAFF

d_call: -
clone_size: -
j_call: TRBJ1-4
v_call: TRBV2
cdr3_nt: TGTGCCAGCAGTGGTCTCGCGGGTTTACCGGAAAAACTGTTTTTT
cdr3_aa: CASSGLAGLPEKLFF

d_call: -
clone_size: -
j_call: TRBJ2-5
v_call: TRBV6-5
cdr3_nt: TGTGCCAGCAGATTAACCGACAACCAAGAGACCCAGTACTTC
cdr3_aa: CASRLTDNQETQYF

d_call: -
clone_size: -
j_call: TRBJ2-3
v_call: TRBV5-1
cdr3_nt: TGCGCCAGCAGCTTGTTTAGTTTCCGAGATACGCAGTATTTT
cdr3_aa: CASSLFSFRDTQYF

d_call: TRBD1
clone_size: -
j_call: TRBJ2-7
v_call: TRBV30
cdr3_nt: TGTGCCTGGAGCGCAACCTGGGGGGTGACAGGGGTCTCCTACGAGCAGTACTTC
cdr3_aa: CAWSATWGVTGVSYEQYF

d_call: TRBD2
clone_size: -
j_call: TRBJ2-3
v_call: TRBV10-3
cdr3_nt: TGTGCCACCGCTAGCGGGACTAGCACAGATACGCAGTATTTT
cdr3_aa: CATASGTSTDTQYF

d_call: -
clone_size: -
j_call: TRBJ2-7
v_call: TRBV4-2
cdr3_nt: TGTGCCAGCAGCCAAGGTTCCGGAGGTATCTACGAGCAGTACTTC
cdr3_aa: CASSQGSGGIYEQYF

d_call: TRBD2
clone_size: -
j_call: TRBJ2-5
v_call: TRBV20-1
cdr3_nt: TGCAGTGCTAGTGTACTAGCGGGAGACCATCAAGAGACCCAGTACTTC
cdr3_aa: CSASVLAGDHQETQYF

d_call: -
clone_size: -
j_call: TRBJ2-1
v_call: TRBV5-6
cdr3_nt: TGTGCCAGCAGCTTGGAGGTCAATGAGCAGTTCTTC
cdr3_aa: CASSLEVNEQFF

d_call: TRBD2
clone_size: -
j_call: TRBJ2-2
v_call: TRBV27
cdr3_nt: TGTGCCAGCTCCAAGCGGGGGTACACCGGGGAGCTGTTTTTT
cdr3_aa: CASSKRGYTGELFF

d_call: -
clone_size: -
j_call: TRBJ2-1
v_call: TRBV4-1
cdr3_nt: TGCGCCAGCAGCCAAGTACGGGACCCCGGGCAGTTCTTC
cdr3_aa: CASSQVRDPGQFF

d_call: -
clone_size: -
j_call: TRBJ2-6
v_call: TRBV3-1/TRBV3-2
cdr3_nt: TGTGCCAGCAGCCAAGGGATAATGGGCGCCTCTGGGGCCAACGTCCTGACTTTC
cdr3_aa: CASSQGIMGASGANVLTF

d_call: TRBD1
clone_size: -
j_call: TRBJ2-3
v_call: TRBV19
cdr3_nt: TGTGCCAGTAGTCTCGGGACAGGGGGCCCAGATACGCAGTATTTT
cdr3_aa: CASSLGTGGPDTQYF

d_call: TRBD2
clone_size: -
j_call: TRBJ2-4
v_call: TRBV15
cdr3_nt: TGTGCCACCAGCAGAGCCGGGGGGGGCAAGGGTAGCATTCAGTACTTC
cdr3_aa: CATSRAGGGKGSIQYF

d_call: -
clone_size: -
j_call: TRBJ2-7
v_call: TRBV5-5
cdr3_nt: TGTGCCAGCTCGGCACTCTCCTACGAGCAGTACTTC
cdr3_aa: CASSALSYEQYF

d_call: -
clone_size: -
j_call: TRBJ2-2
v_call: TRBV7-6
cdr3_nt: TGTGCCAGCAGCCTCGGGGGGCTATCGAACACCGGGGAGCTGTTTTTT
cdr3_aa: CASSLGGLSNTGELFF

d_call: -
clone_size: few
j_call: TRBJ1-1
v_call: TRBV5-1
cdr3_nt: TGCGCCAGCACGGGCACAACGAACACTGAAGCTTTCTTT
cdr3_aa: CASTGTTNTEAFF